This TCR beta chain appears in the sequencing data of a study of control samples from healthy donors and cancer patients. Germline V gene sequence: CDR1 SGHNT, CDR2 YYREEE (reference sequence). The ends were cut back, 0 bases at V and 0 bases at J, with 10 bases in the middle. The CDR3 has 17 residues. The assay was immunoSEQ multiplex PCR, and TCRdb's table has in-frame clones only and misses some. The sample shows some 120,000 clones, approximately 87% of them seen only once. The sample comprised blood. V and J are TRBV5-4 and TRBJ1-6; D is undetermined. The clonotype originates from a man aged 25-40 years in good health. CDR3 sequence reads: CASSLDGSSSYNSPLHF. The CDR3, as DNA: TGTGCCAGCAGCTTGGACGGGAGCAGCTCCTATAATTCACCCCTCCACTTT. Based on the CDR3 plus reference TRBV5-4 and TRBJ1-6, the full variable domain is ETGVTQSPTHLIKTRGQQVTLRCSSQSGHNTVSWYQQALGQGPQFIFQYYREEENGRGNFPPRFSGLQFPNYSSELNVNALELDDSALYLCASSLDGSSSYNSPLHFGNGTRLTVT.